These T cell receptor beta chains were read from a single sample in a study of blood T cell repertoires in COVID-19. Using immunoSEQ multiplex PCR, the repertoire was profiled, and TCRdb retains in-frame clones only, with some absent. The sample yields 300,000 to 350,000 clones, approximately 85% seen once. What was sequenced was PBMCs or T cells enriched from blood (not recorded which). The receptor set was obtained from a young man who had recovered from COVID-19. The CDR3 runs from the conserved cysteine through the conserved F or W. D genes are given only for firm matches.

v_gene	d_gene	CDR3aa
TRBV9	-	CASSLYGTGELFF
TRBV6-5	-	CASSMGLNNEQFF
TRBV9	-	CASSGPPQSPLHF
TRBV11-2	TRBD2	CASSLLSGGFTNTGELFF
TRBV2	TRBD2	CASSDSSGGANEQFF
TRBV2	TRBD2	CASRTTSGGETQYF
TRBV5-5	TRBD1	CASSIQGAMGYGYTF
TRBV7-9	-	CASSAPGRYEQYF
TRBV21-1	-	CASSKWNFRGPYSNQPQHF
TRBV25-1	-	CASNQEENLEQYF
TRBV5-5	-	CASSLTLGIGEKLFF
TRBV2	TRBD1	CASIGQGAINTEAFF
TRBV2	-	CASTYDSYNSPLHF
TRBV11-2	TRBD1	CASSSPRTGVDPEAFF
TRBV7-6	-	CASSPGGRTRTEAFF
TRBV5-1	-	CASSHLGDTLAKNIQYF
TRBV5-4	-	CASSLSSRTGNTIYF
TRBV6-2/TRBV6-3	TRBD1	CASSYRQGANPYEQYF
TRBV20-1	-	CSANFQGEQYF
TRBV21-1	-	CASSTVRGEGTEKLFF
TRBV11-3	-	CASSLRGTGELFF
TRBV5-4	TRBD2	CASSFTRGSSYEQYF
TRBV3-1/TRBV3-2	TRBD1	CASRTGTGRSTNEKLFF
TRBV19	-	CASSMTAYGYTF
TRBV18	TRBD1	CASSRGQGATEAFF
TRBV4-1	-	CASSQVGGVTEAFF
TRBV2	TRBD1	CALRRVQGAVDGYTF
TRBV7-9	-	CASIPPGGYEAFF
TRBV3-1/TRBV3-2	TRBD1	CASSHTGGSPLHF
TRBV29-1	TRBD1	CSVGEGAADTQYF
TRBV27	TRBD2	CASSFQAGGPGELFF
TRBV6-5	TRBD1	CASSRQGPYEQYF
TRBV7-8	TRBD1	CASRQTGSPYNEQFF
TRBV19	TRBD1	CASRGTGNEAFF
TRBV7-3	-	CASSLGFAGTDTQYF
TRBV27	TRBD1	CASLGGMNTEAFF
TRBV7-3	TRBD1	CASSGTGAQADTQYF
TRBV19	-	CASSLRGEAFF
TRBV7-6	TRBD2	CASGGLAGTDTQYF
TRBV7-9	TRBD2	CASRKRGLAGGKTTGELFF
TRBV24-1	TRBD2	CATSERSGGGSRDTQYF
TRBV24-1	TRBD1	CATSDTQTGHTEAFF